This TCR beta chain is drawn from a study of memory CD4+ T cells and cytomegalovirus serostatus. V lost 6 bases to trimming and J lost 3 bases, with 15 bases between them. Germline-derived CDR1 and CDR2 are MNHEY and SVGAGI. This CDR3 has 14 residues. Single viable CD3+CD4+CD8-CD45RO+ cells were sorted as the memory CD4+ T cells. Assay used: immunoSEQ multiplex PCR; TCRdb lists only in-frame clones, some missing. The sample holds just under 60,000 clones; around 80% are singletons and the top ten take 1% to 1.2%. This clonotype originated in an adult in good health and CMV-seronegative. The specimen was memory CD4+ T cells from blood. The chain uses TRBV6-5 and TRBJ2-7; D is possibly TRBD2 (6 bases). The CDR3 DNA reads as TGTGCCAGCAGCCGCGGGACGGGACTCTACGAGCAGTACTTC. Amino acid sequence: CASSRGTGLYEQYF.